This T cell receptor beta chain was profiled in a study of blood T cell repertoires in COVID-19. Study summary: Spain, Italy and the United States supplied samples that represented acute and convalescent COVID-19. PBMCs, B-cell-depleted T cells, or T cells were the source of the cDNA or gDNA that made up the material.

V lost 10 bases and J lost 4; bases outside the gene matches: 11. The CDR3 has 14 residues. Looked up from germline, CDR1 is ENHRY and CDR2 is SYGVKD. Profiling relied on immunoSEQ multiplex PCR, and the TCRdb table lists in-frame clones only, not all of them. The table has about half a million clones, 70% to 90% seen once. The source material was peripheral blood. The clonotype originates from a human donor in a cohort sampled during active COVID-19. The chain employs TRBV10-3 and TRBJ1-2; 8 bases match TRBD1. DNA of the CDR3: TGTGCCAGTCGAGGGGGACAGGTCCCCTATGGCTACACCTTC. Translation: CASRGGQVPYGYTF.